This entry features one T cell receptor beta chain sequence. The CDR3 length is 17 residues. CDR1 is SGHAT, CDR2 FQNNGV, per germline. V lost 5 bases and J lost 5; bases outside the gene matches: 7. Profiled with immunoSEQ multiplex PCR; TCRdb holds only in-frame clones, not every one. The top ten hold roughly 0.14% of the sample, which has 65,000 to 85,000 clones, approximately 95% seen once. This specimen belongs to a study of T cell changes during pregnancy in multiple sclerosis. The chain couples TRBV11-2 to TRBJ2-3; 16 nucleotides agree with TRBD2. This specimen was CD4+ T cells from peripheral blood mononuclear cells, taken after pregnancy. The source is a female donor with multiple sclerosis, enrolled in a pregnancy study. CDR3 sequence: CASSVGTSGRGEDTQYF. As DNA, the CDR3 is TGTGCCAGCAGCGTAGGGACTAGCGGGAGGGGTGAAGATACGCAGTATTTT.